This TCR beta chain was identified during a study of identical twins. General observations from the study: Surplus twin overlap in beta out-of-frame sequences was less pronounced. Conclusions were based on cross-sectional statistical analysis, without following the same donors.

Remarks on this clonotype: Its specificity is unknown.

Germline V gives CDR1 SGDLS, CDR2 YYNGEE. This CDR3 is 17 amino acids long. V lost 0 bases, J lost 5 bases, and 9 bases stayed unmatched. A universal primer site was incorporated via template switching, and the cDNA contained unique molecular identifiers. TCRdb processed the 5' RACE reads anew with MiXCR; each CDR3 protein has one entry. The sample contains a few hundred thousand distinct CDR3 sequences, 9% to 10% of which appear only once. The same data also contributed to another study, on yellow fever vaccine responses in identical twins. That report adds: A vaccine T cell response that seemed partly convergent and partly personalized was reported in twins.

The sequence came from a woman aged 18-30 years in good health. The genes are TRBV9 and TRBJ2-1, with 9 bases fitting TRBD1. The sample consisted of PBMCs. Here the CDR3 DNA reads TGTGCCAGCAGCGTAGCAATTGGGACAGGGTATCACAATGAGCAGTTCTTC. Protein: CASSVAIGTGYHNEQFF.